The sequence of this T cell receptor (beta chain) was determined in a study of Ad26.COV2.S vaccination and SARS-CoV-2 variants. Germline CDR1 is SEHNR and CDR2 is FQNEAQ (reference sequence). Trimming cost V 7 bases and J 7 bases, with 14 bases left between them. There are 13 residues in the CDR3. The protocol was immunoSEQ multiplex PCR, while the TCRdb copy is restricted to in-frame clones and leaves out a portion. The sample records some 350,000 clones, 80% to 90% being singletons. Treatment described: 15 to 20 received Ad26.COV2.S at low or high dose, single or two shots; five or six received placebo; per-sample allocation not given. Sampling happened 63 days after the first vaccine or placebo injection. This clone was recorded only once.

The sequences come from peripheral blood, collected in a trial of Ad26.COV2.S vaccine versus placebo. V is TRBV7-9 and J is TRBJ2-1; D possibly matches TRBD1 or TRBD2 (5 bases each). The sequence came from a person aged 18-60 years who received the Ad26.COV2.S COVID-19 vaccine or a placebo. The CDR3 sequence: CASNQGPLNEQFF. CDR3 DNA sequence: TGTGCCAGCAACCAGGGACCTCTAAATGAGCAGTTCTTC. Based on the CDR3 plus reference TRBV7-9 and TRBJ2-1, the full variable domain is DTGVSQNPRHKITKRGQNVTFRCDPISEHNRLYWYRQTLGQGPEFLTYFQNEAQLEKSRLLSDRFSAERPKGSFSTLEIQRTEQGDSAMYLCASNQGPLNEQFFGPGTRLTVL.